What follows are 23 T cell receptor beta chains derived from one specimen sequenced in a study of shared clonotypes between healthy human individuals. Method: immunoSEQ multiplex PCR; TCRdb's copy keeps in-frame clones and lacks some. The sample lists about 710,000 clones, about two thirds seen once, with less than 2% in the top ten. The sample comprised memory CD4+ T cells sorted from blood. Noted subset: CD45RA-negative fraction. These receptors all stem from a woman in her 30s in good health.

In this sample, this clone turned up once. This rearrangement joins TRBV9 to TRBJ2-1, with D uncertain. The CDR3 sequence is 14 residues long. CDR1 is SGDLS and CDR2 is YYNGEE in the germline V gene. Trimming pared 0 bases from V and 8 bases from J, leaving 12 bases between. The CDR3: CASSVASGGDEQFF. For the CDR3, the DNA is TGTGCCAGCAGCGTAGCATCAGGTGGCGATGAGCAGTTCTTC.

The V and J genes are TRBV19 and TRBJ1-5; TRBD1 matches at 8 bases. Germline CDR1 reads LNHDA; CDR2 reads SQIVND (reference sequence). Germline trimming cut 7 bases from V and 3 bases from J; bases unmatched to any gene: 17. This CDR3 has 18 residues. This CDR3 is CASTEDRGGDWFNQPQHF. As DNA, the CDR3 is TGTGCCAGTACCGAAGACAGGGGAGGGGACTGGTTCAATCAGCCCCAGCATTTT.

Regarding this clone: A much larger clonotype is one base distant, so this may be a read error. In the same sample, other DNA sequences code for this CDR3. The chain uses TRBV5-1 and TRBJ2-7; D could derive from TRBD1 or TRBD2 (5 bases each). The germline CDR1 and CDR2 sequences are SGHRS and YFSETQ. The CDR3 sequence is 14 residues long. V was cut by 5 bases and J by 6 bases, with 18 bases left in between. CDR3 region: CASSEGPRGLEQYF. The CDR3 DNA is TGCGCCAGCAGTGAGGGACCAAGGGGTCTCGAGCAGTACTTC.

This chain joins TRBV5-4 and TRBJ2-7; D is unclear. The CDR3 is made up of 15 amino acids. CDR1 and CDR2 (germline): SGHNT, YYREEE (reference sequence). V gave up 3 bases and J gave up 6 bases, with 19 bases separating them. This chain's CDR3 is CASSSTHRALGEQYF. CDR3 DNA: TGTGCCAGCAGCTCAACCCACCGGGCACTCGGCGAGCAGTACTTC.

The chain uses TRBV4-1 and TRBJ2-1; D unresolved. CDR3 length equals 13 residues. V dropped 0 bases and J dropped 8 bases, with 8 bases sitting between them. CDR1 and CDR2 from the germline V gene are MGHRA and YSYEKL. CDR3: CASSQEEIDEQFF. CDR3 bases: TGCGCCAGCAGCCAAGAGGAAATAGATGAGCAGTTCTTC.

The chain carries TRBV5-4 and TRBJ2-7; D is perhaps TRBD2 (5 bases). There are 15 residues in the CDR3. V was pared by 2 bases and J by 4 bases, with 16 bases between. In germline, CDR1 is SGHNT, CDR2 YYREEE (reference sequence). The CDR3 DNA reads as TGTGCCAGCAGCTTCGAACCGGGTCTAGCATACGAGCAGTACTTC. As protein: CASSFEPGLAYEQYF.

CDR3 DNA: TGTGCCAGCAGTGGACAGGTTCTTAGGACCGGGGAGCTGTTTTTT. Amino acid sequence: CASSGQVLRTGELFF. This chain uses TRBV2 with TRBJ2-2; possible D gene TRBD1, 6 bases. V shed 4 bases and J shed 5 bases, with 14 bases lying between them. The CDR3 length is 15 residues. Germline loops: CDR1 SNHLY, CDR2 FYNNEI.

V is TRBV5-1 and J is TRBJ2-2; 8 nucleotides agree with TRBD2. V shed 4 bases, J shed 6 bases, and the junction held 8 bases outside the gene matches. Germline-derived CDR1 and CDR2 are SGHRS and YFSETQ. CDR3 length equals 15 residues. The CDR3 spells CASSKGLEAPGELFF. The CDR3 nucleotides are TGCGCCAGCAGCAAGGGACTAGAGGCCCCCGGGGAGCTGTTTTTT.

J is TRBJ1-5 and V is TRBV18; D perhaps matches TRBD1 (5 bases). The germline V and J ends were trimmed by 1 base and 2 bases, with 9 bases remaining between them. CDR1 is KGHSH, CDR2 LQKENI, per germline. The CDR3 runs 15 residues. CDR3 protein: CASSPRGTGNQPQHF. CDR3 nucleotide sequence: TGTGCCAGCTCACCACGTGGGACGGGCAATCAGCCCCAGCATTTT.

The chain joins TRBV7-3 to TRBJ2-3; 11 nucleotides agree with TRBD2. Trimming removed 6 bases from V and 1 base from J; junction bases left unmatched: 6. This CDR3 comprises 16 residues. In germline, CDR1 is SGHTA, CDR2 FQGTGA. CDR3 in DNA: TGTGCCAGCAGTCTAGCGGGAGGAGGCGGCACAGATACGCAGTATTTT. The encoded protein is CASSLAGGGGTDTQYF.

The chain recombines TRBV5-1 with TRBJ1-2; D perhaps matches TRBD1 (6 bases). Trimming left V 0 bases short and J 7 bases short, with 10 bases between. Germline V gene data show CDR1 as SGHRS and CDR2 as YFSETQ. This CDR3 has 13 amino acids. CDR3: CASSLAGGIGYTF. The DNA for the CDR3 is TGCGCCAGCAGCTTGGCCGGGGGCATTGGCTACACCTTC.

The rearrangement uses TRBV15 and TRBJ1-1; possibly TRBD1 for D (5 bases). This CDR3 has 15 amino acids. The germline V and J ends were trimmed by 5 bases and 3 bases, with 16 bases remaining between them. Germline assignment: CDR1 LNHNV and CDR2 YYDKDF (reference sequence). CDR3 protein: CATSARGRNYTEAFF. The CDR3 DNA is TGTGCCACCAGCGCCCGGGGCAGGAATTACACTGAAGCTTTCTTT.

Points on this clone: Other DNA sequences of this sample code for an identical CDR3. This chain uses TRBV28 with TRBJ1-2, with a tentative D call TRBD1 (6 bases). V was pared by 2 bases and J by 5 bases, with 6 bases between. Germline values: CDR1 MDHEN, CDR2 SYDVKM. This CDR3 contains 12 residues. CDR3 nucleotide sequence: TGTGCCAGCAGTTTAAGGGGGTATGGCTACACCTTC. It translates to CASSLRGYGYTF.

Ten or more counts support this clone. V usage is TRBV6-5 and J usage is TRBJ2-3, with D possibly TRBD2 on 5 matching bases. The CDR3 has 14 residues. Germline assignment: CDR1 MNHEY and CDR2 SVGAGI. V shed 6 bases and J shed 2 bases, with 12 bases lying between them. The CDR3 coding sequence is TGTGCCAGCAGATTCCGGGGAAACACAGATACGCAGTATTTT. Its protein is CASRFRGNTDTQYF.

This rearrangement joins TRBV5-1 to TRBJ2-1; TRBD2 matches 14 bases. Unmatched junction bases numbered 9, after V lost 4 bases and J lost 9 bases. CDR1 and CDR2 from the germline V gene are SGHRS and YFSETQ. The CDR3 totals 16 residues. The CDR3 DNA reads as TGCGCCAGCAGCCCGACCGGGACTAGCGGGAGATCTGAGCAGTTCTTC. It codes for CASSPTGTSGRSEQFF.

About this clone itself: The same CDR3 can be traced to other DNA sequences in this sample. The chain is built from TRBV5-1 and TRBJ2-3, with 10 bases lining up with TRBD1. The length of the CDR3 is 14 residues. V lost 4 bases, J lost 3 bases, and 2 bases stayed unmatched. CDR1 and CDR2 (germline): SGHRS, YFSETQ. This chain's CDR3 is CASSQGQGTDTQYF. The CDR3 region has the DNA TGCGCCAGCAGCCAGGGACAGGGGACAGATACGCAGTATTTT.

The chain recombines TRBV7-9 with TRBJ2-7, with 9 bases matching TRBD2. The CDR3 spans 15 residues. J was trimmed by 0 bases and V by 6 bases; bases with no gene match: 6. Germline V gives CDR1 SEHNR, CDR2 FQNEAQ (reference sequence). The CDR3 DNA reads as TGTGCCAGCAGTCCTAGCGGGGCCAGCTCCTACGAGCAGTACTTC. This codes for CASSPSGASSYEQYF.

The CDR3 DNA reads TGTGCCAGCAGTAAAACCGGGACAGGGCCCTATGGCTACACCTTC. Amino acid sequence: CASSKTGTGPYGYTF. This chain joins TRBV27 and TRBJ1-2; 9 bases map to TRBD1. CDR3 length: 15 amino acids. Germline CDR1 is MNHEY and CDR2 is SMNVEV (reference sequence). Trimming removed 5 bases from V and 4 bases from J; junction bases left unmatched: 8.

This chain connects TRBV9 to TRBJ2-5; TRBD1 aligns across 10 bases. Trimming cost V 2 bases and J 4 bases; bases outside gene matches: 14. Germline CDR1 and CDR2: SGDLS and YYNGEE. This CDR3 is built from 18 residues. DNA of the CDR3: TGTGCCAGCAGCGTTAGGGGTACCGGGACAGGGGTGGGAGAGACCCAGTACTTC. Translating it yields CASSVRGTGTGVGETQYF. Based on the CDR3 plus reference TRBV9 and TRBJ2-5, the full variable domain is DSGVTQTPKHLITATGQRVTLRCSPRSGDLSVYWYQQSLDQGLQFLIQYYNGEERAKGNILERFSAQQFPDLHSELNLSSLELGDSALYFCASSVRGTGTGVGETQYFGPGTRLLVL.

V and J are TRBV5-5 and TRBJ1-2, with D maybe TRBD1 (5 bases). The CDR3 has 14 residues. Germline loops: CDR1 SGHKS, CDR2 YYEKEE (reference sequence). Trimming pared 2 bases from V and 0 bases from J, leaving 8 bases between. The CDR3 here is CASSFSGTNYGYTF. In nucleotides, the CDR3 is TGTGCCAGCAGCTTCTCAGGGACTAACTATGGCTACACCTTC. Using reference TRBV5-5 and TRBJ1-2 for the parts outside the CDR3, the full variable domain is DAGVTQSPTHLIKTRGQQVTLRCSPISGHKSVSWYQQVLGQGPQFIFQYYEKEERGRGNFPDRFSARQFPNYSSELNVNALLLGDSALYLCASSFSGTNYGYTFGSGTRLTVV.

This clone came up many times. The chain combines TRBV5-1 with TRBJ2-1; D tentatively reads TRBD1 or TRBD2 (5 bases each). V lost 7 bases and J 9 bases, leaving 11 bases between the germline ends. This CDR3 is 11 amino acids long. CDR1 SGHRS and CDR2 YFSETQ come from the germline V gene. CDR3 sequence (DNA): TGCGCCAGCGAGCTCGGGGCTGAGCAGTTCTTC. Residues: CASELGAEQFF. The full variable domain, its missing parts supplied by reference TRBV5-1 and TRBJ2-1, is KAGVTQTPRYLIKTRGQQVTLSCSPISGHRSVSWYQQTPGQGLQFLFEYFSETQRNKGNFPGRFSGRQFSNSRSEMNVSTLELGDSALYLCASELGAEQFFGPGTRLTVL.

The J gene is TRBJ2-1, the V gene TRBV7-2, with TRBD2 matching 15 bases. The germline V gene has CDR1 SGHTA and CDR2 FQGNSA. The V gene end was trimmed by 3 bases and the J gene end by 6 bases; junction bases not matched to a gene: 9. There are 18 residues in the CDR3. CDR3 sequence reads: CASSFGLAGGPSANEQFF. In DNA, the CDR3 is TGTGCCAGCAGCTTCGGACTAGCGGGAGGGCCATCGGCCAATGAGCAGTTCTTC.

V usage is TRBV7-8 and J usage is TRBJ2-5; D uncertain. V lost 1 base, J lost 5 bases, and 17 bases lay in between. Germline V gene lookup returns CDR1 SGHVS and CDR2 FQNEAQ. The CDR3 length is 16 residues. CDR3 protein: CASSLGAWIVGETQYF. The DNA for the CDR3 is TGTGCCAGCAGCTTAGGGGCCTGGATAGTTGGGGAGACCCAGTACTTC.